A selection of T cell receptor beta chains follows, all from one sample in a study of Ad26.COV2.S vaccination and SARS-CoV-2 variants. Sequenced by immunoSEQ multiplex PCR; TCRdb stores in-frame clones only, minus some. The sample comprises 360,000 or so clones, 75% to 90% of which are singletons, and approximately 1.9% rests with the top ten. Sequencing used peripheral blood, obtained in a trial of Ad26.COV2.S vaccine versus placebo. The receptors shown here come from a person between 18 and 65 years old who received the Ad26.COV2.S COVID-19 vaccine or a placebo. CDR3s leave out the opening cysteine and the closing phenylalanine or tryptophan. Each record gives: CDR3 protein, V gene, D gene. D genes are given only for firm matches.

cdr3_aa: ASSSSGRGGEAF
v_call: TRBV27
d_call: NA

cdr3_aa: ASSSIDSPLH
v_call: TRBV12-3/TRBV12-4
d_call: NA

cdr3_aa: ASSMDRGSVGYT
v_call: TRBV19
d_call: TRBD1

cdr3_aa: ASSELGSNEKLF
v_call: TRBV2
d_call: NA

cdr3_aa: ASSAGLAGADEQF
v_call: TRBV7-9
d_call: TRBD2

cdr3_aa: SVGGLAGETPYEQY
v_call: TRBV29-1
d_call: TRBD2

cdr3_aa: ASRGRGQDYGYT
v_call: TRBV19
d_call: NA

cdr3_aa: ASSSWTEPNSPLH
v_call: TRBV4-1
d_call: NA

cdr3_aa: ASSSERPTKNIQY
v_call: TRBV5-1
d_call: NA

cdr3_aa: ASSGLAGVNTGELF
v_call: TRBV5-1
d_call: TRBD2

cdr3_aa: ASSLRATGVGELF
v_call: TRBV28
d_call: TRBD1

cdr3_aa: ASSLPGQGLEKLF
v_call: TRBV4-1
d_call: TRBD1

cdr3_aa: AAPGFSNYGYT
v_call: TRBV30
d_call: NA

cdr3_aa: ASSGLGQVGHGYT
v_call: TRBV5-1
d_call: TRBD1

cdr3_aa: ASSLGGLQPSSTEAF
v_call: TRBV5-1
d_call: NA

cdr3_aa: ASSLYRGAGANVLT
v_call: TRBV5-1
d_call: TRBD1

cdr3_aa: AAGRGGSYEQY
v_call: TRBV10-3
d_call: NA

cdr3_aa: ASNPGTGSSTGELF
v_call: TRBV19
d_call: TRBD1

cdr3_aa: ASSSTRVNTEAF
v_call: TRBV6-5
d_call: NA

cdr3_aa: ASRGADGRQETQY
v_call: TRBV5-8
d_call: NA

cdr3_aa: ASSPPGSERWWNEQF
v_call: TRBV5-4
d_call: NA

cdr3_aa: ASSEIRMNTEAF
v_call: TRBV28
d_call: NA

cdr3_aa: ASSLSGSGAGGEQF
v_call: TRBV4-1
d_call: TRBD2

cdr3_aa: SATGAEKLF
v_call: TRBV20-1
d_call: NA

cdr3_aa: ASSPTGTPGREQY
v_call: TRBV7-2
d_call: NA

cdr3_aa: AWSAQGLRAF
v_call: TRBV30
d_call: NA

cdr3_aa: ASSLLGSAYEQY
v_call: TRBV11-3
d_call: NA

cdr3_aa: ASSTDHRGREAF
v_call: TRBV6-5
d_call: TRBD1

cdr3_aa: ASSRITGGSSGYT
v_call: TRBV3-1/TRBV3-2
d_call: TRBD1

cdr3_aa: AISVRGETQY
v_call: TRBV10-3
d_call: NA

cdr3_aa: ASSRLADSYNEQF
v_call: TRBV6-2/TRBV6-3
d_call: TRBD2

cdr3_aa: ASSIEWGRGNQPQH
v_call: TRBV19
d_call: NA

cdr3_aa: ASSEGRGVYGYT
v_call: TRBV25-1
d_call: NA

cdr3_aa: ASSLSDFRQEQF
v_call: TRBV11-3
d_call: NA

cdr3_aa: ASSRVHGYT
v_call: TRBV5-6
d_call: NA

cdr3_aa: ASSLGEGEAF
v_call: TRBV5-1
d_call: NA

cdr3_aa: ASSPNNLGGQPQH
v_call: TRBV2
d_call: NA

cdr3_aa: ASSPGQGAYGYT
v_call: TRBV5-6
d_call: TRBD1

cdr3_aa: ASSEGDGQGVNQPQH
v_call: TRBV25-1
d_call: NA

cdr3_aa: ASFQGRTGELF
v_call: TRBV28
d_call: NA